The text below deals with one T cell receptor (beta chain). Only a few counts were recorded for this clonotype. The antigen this receptor binds is unknown. No per-base quality is available; no much larger clone lies one base away. The study was a case-control design nested within a healthcare worker cohort in London, UK, with weekly nasopharyngeal swab PCR tests and blood sampling. Between 23 and 31 March 2020, the week of the UK lockdown, healthcare workers were enrolled and then followed up weekly for as long as 16 weeks. This sample was taken from a study of early T cells in non-severe SARS-CoV-2 infection (dated by TCRdb to the early 2020s). Concerning the study at large: Because TCR sequencing relied on bulk RNA taken from unsorted whole blood, pairing of alpha and beta chains was not possible. Overall results and qualifications from the work: VDJdb matching was skewed toward anti-spike CD8 responses, so virus-specific expansions were likely underestimated and private and CD4 specificities were missed.

Libraries were built with 5' RACE. The sequencer listed for this sample is NextSeq 500. Unique molecular identifiers were attached to individual cDNA molecules in the TCR library protocol so that sequencing error and PCR bias could be corrected. Both TCR alpha and beta chains were sequenced, and tight co-correlation was observed between alpha and beta sequence abundances in each sample. Processing in the source paper ran as follows. Decombinator V4 was used to perform V gene, J gene and CDR3 annotation of TCR sequences. TCRs were defined as expanded if a significant change between any two time points was detected under a Poisson model with p below 0.0001. TCR abundances were normalised to the total number of TCRs sequenced in each sample and reported as counts per million. MAIT TCRs were defined by TRAV1-2 paired with TRAJ12, TRAJ20 or TRAJ33, and iNKT TCRs by TRAV10 paired with TRAJ18. A search of VDJdb, accessed on 1 November 2021, was run for TCRs annotated to CMV, EBV and SARS-CoV-2, with TCRs annotated for multiple antigens excluded. Clones were called with MiXCR by TCRdb after fastp trimmed the public reads at Q25, and only in-frame beta chains were retained. Entries that share a CDR3 protein sequence are merged under the most common genes and DNA. The V and J calls were determined by TCRdb, not by the authors. A total of some 78,000 distinct CDR3 sequences appear in this sample, about 12% of them only once. The leading ten clones occupy approximately 6% of the sample.

As encoded in the germline V gene (reference sequence), CDR1 is GTSNPN while CDR2 is SVGIG. V sheds 3 bases and J sheds 0 bases, leaving 14 bases between their ends. The CDR3 numbers 15 residues from cysteine through phenylalanine. Only the CDR3 portion is preserved as DNA: 45 bases, with reading frame beginning at the first base. This chain joins TRBV30 to TRBJ1-1, with the D gene too uncertain to name. Input material: whole blood. The origin of this receptor is an adult who was a healthcare worker with PCR-confirmed SARS-CoV-2 infection or an uninfected control (not recorded which). The nucleotides are TGTGCCTGGAGCCAACTCAAGGCCGTGAACACTGAAGCTTTCTTT. This sequence encodes CAWSQLKAVNTEAFF.